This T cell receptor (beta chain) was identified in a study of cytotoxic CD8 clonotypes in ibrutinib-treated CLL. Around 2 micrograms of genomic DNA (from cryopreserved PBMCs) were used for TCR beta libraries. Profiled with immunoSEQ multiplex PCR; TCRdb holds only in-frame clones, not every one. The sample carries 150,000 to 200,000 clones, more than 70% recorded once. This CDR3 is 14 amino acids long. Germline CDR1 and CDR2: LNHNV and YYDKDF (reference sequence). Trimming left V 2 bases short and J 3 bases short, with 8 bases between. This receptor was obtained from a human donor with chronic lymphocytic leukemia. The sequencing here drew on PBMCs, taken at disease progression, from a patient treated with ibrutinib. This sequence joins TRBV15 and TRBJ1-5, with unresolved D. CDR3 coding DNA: TGTGCCACCAGCAGACGACCCAACAATCAGCCCCAGCATTTT. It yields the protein CATSRRPNNQPQHF.